This T cell receptor beta chain was captured by sequencing in a study of OX40 agonist ivuxolimab in advanced cancers. Study results and caveats: CD4+ T cells averaged fewer expanded clones than CD8+ T cells. Among the lowest levels of clonal expansion were found in partial responders at 0.1-3.0 mg/kg. The CD4+ and CD8+ T cells in the blood had expanded clonally by week 6 at 0.1 to 3.0 mg/kg.

Sampling of blood occurred at baseline, cycle 4 day 1, and cycle 7 day 1. Notes on this clone: Its target is unknown.

The CDR3 sequence is 15 residues long. Method: immunoSEQ multiplex PCR; TCRdb's copy keeps in-frame clones and lacks some. In the table there are about 64,000 clones, roughly four fifths of which are singletons. The chain links TRBV12-1 to TRBJ2-2; the table's D call of TRBD1 was not tested on the DNA. TRBV12-1 counts as a pseudogene. The sequenced sample was CD4+ or CD8+ T cells sorted from blood, obtained in a trial of the OX40 agonist ivuxolimab. The receptor's source is an adult with an advanced solid tumor such as melanoma, head and neck, liver or kidney cancer. The CDR3 protein is CASINRGPKTGELFF. DNA for the CDR3: TGTGCCAGCATAAACAGGGGTCCCAAGACCGGGGAGCTGTTTTTT.